Following are 17 T cell receptor beta chains from one sample sequenced in a study of cytomegalovirus exposure and HLA in healthy donors. With 60 Vbeta and 13 Jbeta primers, the PCR was carried out. Produced via immunoSEQ multiplex PCR; TCRdb's table is partial and in-frame only. The repertoire consists of more than 150,000 clones, with just under 80% occurring once and the leading ten covering 1%. Specimen: PBMCs. Receptors were obtained from a woman between 50 and 59 years old in good health and CMV-seropositive.

This chain connects TRBV10-3 to TRBJ1-1; 8 bases line up with TRBD1. Germline CDR1 reads ENHRY; CDR2 reads SYGVKD. The trim removed 11 bases at V and 5 bases at J, leaving 10 bases unmatched. The CDR3 is 13 residues long. The CDR3 DNA reads as TGTGCCGGGCAGGACAGGGAGGAAACTGAAGCTTTCTTT. This gives the protein CAGQDREETEAFF.

This CDR3 reads CASLHTGAPETQYF. The CDR3 DNA is TGTGCCAGCCTACATACAGGGGCTCCAGAGACCCAGTACTTC. The chain employs TRBV2 and TRBJ2-5, with 7 bases identical to TRBD1. V was clipped by 8 bases and J by 4 bases; unmatched bases: 10. CDR1 is SNHLY, CDR2 FYNNEI, per germline. The CDR3 extends over 14 amino acids.

The chain recombines TRBV29-1 with TRBJ2-5; D unclear. The germline V gene has CDR1 SQVTM and CDR2 ANQGSEA. This CDR3 contains 11 residues. V was cut by 3 bases and J by 7 bases, with 9 bases left in between. The DNA of the CDR3 is TGCAGCGTTGACCTTAGCAGGACCCAGTACTTC. This translates into CSVDLSRTQYF.

The chain is built from TRBV5-1 and TRBJ2-4; possible D gene TRBD1, 5 bases. Trimming removed 0 bases from V and 6 bases from J, with 10 bases in between. This CDR3 has 14 residues. In germline, CDR1 is SGHRS, CDR2 YFSETQ. The chain's CDR3 is CASSLAQGTNIQYF. Written as DNA, the CDR3 is TGCGCCAGCAGCTTGGCTCAGGGAACAAACATTCAGTACTTC.

This clone was found a few times. The chain recombines TRBV7-2 with TRBJ2-2; D possibly corresponds to TRBD1 (7 bases). The V end was cut by 2 bases, the J end by 6 bases, with 19 bases between. Germline V gene sequence: CDR1 SGHTA, CDR2 FQGNSA. The CDR3 loop spans 17 amino acids. CDR3 region: CASSLRAGGQGAGELFF. CDR3 DNA sequence: TGTGCCAGCAGCTTAAGGGCAGGGGGGCAGGGAGCCGGGGAGCTGTTTTTT.

This chain's CDR3 is CASSLRPGDTQYF. Here the CDR3 DNA reads TGTGCCAGCAGCTTAAGGCCGGGAGATACGCAGTATTTT. The V call is TRBV7-3, the J call TRBJ2-3; D unclear. Trimming took 1 base from V and 5 from J, leaving 7 bases between them. Per the germline V gene, CDR1 is SGHTA and CDR2 is FQGTGA. The CDR3 loop spans 13 amino acids.

The chain recombines TRBV6-6 with TRBJ2-7; 11 bases are shared with TRBD2. Germline CDR1 reads MNHNY; CDR2 reads SVGAGI (reference sequence). J lost 4 bases, V lost 8 bases, and 4 bases had no gene match. The CDR3 is 13 residues long. The CDR3 protein is CASSTSGSYEQYF. CDR3 bases: TGTGCCAGCTCAACTAGCGGGAGTTACGAGCAGTACTTC.

This sequence joins TRBV4-1 and TRBJ2-3, with D tentatively TRBD1 (5 bases). The germline V gene has CDR1 MGHRA and CDR2 YSYEKL. Trimming shortened V by 4 bases and J by 1 base, and 12 bases separated the two germline ends. CDR3 size: 15 residues. The CDR3 is CASSPVTDRTDTQYF. The CDR3 nucleotides are TGCGCCAGCAGCCCGGTGACAGACCGCACAGATACGCAGTATTTT.

This chain uses TRBV15 with TRBJ2-1, with 11 positions matching TRBD2. Germline V gives CDR1 LNHNV, CDR2 YYDKDF (reference sequence). The CDR3 runs 13 residues. With 7 bases clipped from V and 7 bases from J, the junction kept 3 bases outside the gene matches. CDR3 protein: CATKASGRNEQFF. The CDR3 nucleotides read TGTGCCACCAAGGCTAGCGGGAGGAATGAGCAGTTCTTC. The entire variable domain, with the rest obtained from reference TRBV15 and TRBJ2-1, is as follows: DAMVIQNPRYQVTQFGKPVTLSCSQTLNHNVMYWYQQKSSQAPKLLFHYYDKDFNNEADTPDNFQSRRPNTSFCFLDIRSPGLGDTAMYLCATKASGRNEQFFGPGTRLTVL.

This clone was counted once. The chain carries TRBV27 and TRBJ1-3; no reliable D call. The CDR3 spans 16 residues. Trimming pared 5 bases from V and 0 bases from J, leaving 14 bases between. Germline CDR1 MNHEY, CDR2 SMNVEV (reference sequence). The CDR3 sequence is CASSPFPGRSGNTIYF. CDR3 in DNA: TGTGCCAGCAGTCCCTTCCCCGGTCGCTCTGGAAACACCATATATTTT.

This rearrangement joins TRBV25-1 to TRBJ2-7; unclear D gene. Trimming stripped 5 bases from V and 4 bases from J, with 12 bases between. This CDR3 spans 13 amino acids. Germline assignment: CDR1 MGHDK and CDR2 SYGVNS. CDR3 protein: CASSKAPPYEQYF. In DNA form, the CDR3 reads TGTGCCAGCAGTAAAGCGCCTCCGTACGAGCAGTACTTC.

V is TRBV28 and J is TRBJ2-5, with 7 bases matching TRBD2. Looked up from germline, CDR1 is MDHEN and CDR2 is SYDVKM. V lost 1 base to trimming and J lost 1 base; unmatched junction nucleotides: 3. CDR3 length equals 15 residues. The DNA for the CDR3 is TGTGCCAGCAGTTTATTAGCGGGCCTCCAAGAGACCCAGTACTTC. This gives the protein CASSLLAGLQETQYF.

This clone was picked up a small number of times. The chain uses TRBV6-5 and TRBJ1-5; no firm D call. Trimming took off 5 bases at V and 4 bases at J, with 9 bases between the two ends. CDR3 length: 13 amino acids. Germline V gives CDR1 MNHEY, CDR2 SVGAGI. The DNA of the CDR3 is TGTGCCAGCAGTCCCCGGAGGAATCAGCCCCAGCATTTT. Translating it yields CASSPRRNQPQHF.

In DNA form, the CDR3 reads TGCGCCAGCAGCCAAGTCGTTCTTCAGGGGGATACTGAAGCTTTCTTT. The encoded protein is CASSQVVLQGDTEAFF. J is TRBJ1-1 and V is TRBV4-3; 7 positions agree with TRBD1. Unmatched junction bases numbered 10, after V lost 1 base and J lost 5 bases. The CDR3 runs to 16 residues. CDR1 is LGHNA and CDR2 is YSLEER in the germline V gene.

The rearrangement uses TRBV7-2 and TRBJ1-5, with 8 bases fitting TRBD1. CDR1 is SGHTA, CDR2 FQGNSA, per germline. The CDR3 is made up of 16 amino acids. V gave up 1 base and J gave up 3 bases; unmatched junction bases: 5. Here the CDR3 reads CASSLVGGQVNQPQHF. The DNA of the CDR3 is TGTGCCAGCAGCTTAGTAGGGGGACAGGTCAATCAGCCCCAGCATTTT.

The rearrangement links TRBV28 to TRBJ1-2; no definite D call. Germline V gene data show CDR1 as MDHEN and CDR2 as SYDVKM. The CDR3 has 13 residues. V was cut by 3 bases and J by 4 bases, with 9 bases left in between. CDR3 loop: CASSFLAAYGYTF. The CDR3 coding sequence is TGTGCCAGCAGTTTTCTAGCGGCCTATGGCTACACCTTC.

This clone was observed a handful of times. The CDR3 bases are TGTGCCAGCAGTCCCCCCGGCAGCGGGAGAAACAATGAGCAGTTCTTC. It is translated as CASSPPGSGRNNEQFF. V is TRBV28 and J is TRBJ2-1; 8 bases match TRBD2. The CDR3 loop spans 16 amino acids. The J segment lost 5 bases and the V segment lost 5 bases, leaving 11 bases of the junction unmatched. In germline, CDR1 is MDHEN, CDR2 SYDVKM. The whole variable domain, remainder taken from reference TRBV28 and TRBJ2-1, is DVKVTQSSRYLVKRTGEKVFLECVQDMDHENMFWYRQDPGLGLRLIYFSYDVKMKEKGDIPEGYSVSREKKERFSLILESASTNQTSMYLCASSPPGSGRNNEQFFGPGTRLTVL.